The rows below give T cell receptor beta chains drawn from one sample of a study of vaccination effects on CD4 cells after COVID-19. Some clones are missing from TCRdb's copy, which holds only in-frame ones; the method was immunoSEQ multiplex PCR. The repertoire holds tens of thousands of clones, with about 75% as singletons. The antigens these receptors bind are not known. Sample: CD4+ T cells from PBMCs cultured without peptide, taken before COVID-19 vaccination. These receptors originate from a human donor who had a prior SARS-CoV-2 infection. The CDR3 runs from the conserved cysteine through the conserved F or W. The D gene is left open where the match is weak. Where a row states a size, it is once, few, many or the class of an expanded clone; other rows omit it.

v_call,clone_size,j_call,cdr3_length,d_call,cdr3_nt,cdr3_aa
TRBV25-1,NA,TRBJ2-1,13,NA,TGTGCCAGCATCGCTAGCTCCTACAATGAGCAGTTCTTC,CASIASSYNEQFF
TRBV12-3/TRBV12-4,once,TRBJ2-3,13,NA,TGTGCCAGCTGCTCCCGGGGGACAGATACGCAGTATTTT,CASCSRGTDTQYF
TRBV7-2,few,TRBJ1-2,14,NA,TGTGCCAGCAGCTTAGCAGGGGGGAACTATGGCTACACCTTC,CASSLAGGNYGYTF
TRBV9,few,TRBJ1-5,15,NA,TGTGCCAGCAGTCCACGTGGGTGGCCAGATCAGCCCCAGCATTTT,CASSPRGWPDQPQHF
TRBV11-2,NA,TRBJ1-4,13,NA,TGTGCCAGCAGCTTAGATAGGGCTGGGGAACTGTTTTTT,CASSLDRAGELFF
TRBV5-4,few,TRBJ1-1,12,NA,TGTGCCAGCAGCTCGGTTAACACTGAAGCTTTCTTT,CASSSVNTEAFF
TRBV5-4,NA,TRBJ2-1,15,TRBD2,TGTGCCAGCAGTACCGCTAGCGGGATGGAGTTTGAGCAGTTCTTC,CASSTASGMEFEQFF
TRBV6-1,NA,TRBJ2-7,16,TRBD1,TGTGCCAGCAGTGACAAGTTAACCAGGGGGCCCTACGAGCAGTACTTC,CASSDKLTRGPYEQYF
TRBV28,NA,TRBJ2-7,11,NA,TGTGCCAACACGCTTACCTACGAGCAGTACTTC,CANTLTYEQYF
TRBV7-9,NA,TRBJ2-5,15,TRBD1,TGTGCCAGCAGCTTATGGCAGGGGGCGCAGGAGACCCAGTACTTC,CASSLWQGAQETQYF
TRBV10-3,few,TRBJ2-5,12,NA,TGTGCCATGGGGCGGGGACAAGAGACCCAGTACTTC,CAMGRGQETQYF
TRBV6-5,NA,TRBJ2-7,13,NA,TGTGCCAGCAGTCTAGGCTATGAGAGGGAGCAGTACTTC,CASSLGYEREQYF
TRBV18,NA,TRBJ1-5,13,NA,TGTGCCAGCTCACGACTCGAGGATCAGCCCCAGCATTTT,CASSRLEDQPQHF
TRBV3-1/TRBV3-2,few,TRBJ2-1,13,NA,TGTGCCAGCAGCCAAACAAAGTACAATGAGCAGTTCTTC,CASSQTKYNEQFF
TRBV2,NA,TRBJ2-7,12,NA,TGTGCCAGCAAAGTGCAGGGCTCCGAGCAGTACTTC,CASKVQGSEQYF
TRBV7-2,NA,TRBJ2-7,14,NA,TGTGCCAGCAGCTTAGCTCCCAGATTCTACGAGCAGTACTTC,CASSLAPRFYEQYF
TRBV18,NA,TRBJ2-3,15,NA,TGTGCCAGCTCACCACGGGGCGGGAGCACAGATACGCAGTATTTT,CASSPRGGSTDTQYF
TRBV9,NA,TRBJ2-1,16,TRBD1,TGTGCCAGCAGCGTAGGCCCTTCAGGGGGCTGGAATGAGCAGTTCTTC,CASSVGPSGGWNEQFF